These 26 T cell receptor beta chains were all obtained from the same sample, sequenced in a study of blood T cell repertoires in COVID-19. Measured with immunoSEQ multiplex PCR; TCRdb has only the in-frame clones, and not every one. The data show about 320,000 clones, with about four fifths seen just once and roughly 1.2% held by the top ten. Sequenced sample: peripheral blood. The receptor set was obtained from a woman in her forties or fifties with acute or convalescent COVID-19.

V usage is TRBV10-3 and J usage is TRBJ2-3; TRBD1 matches at 10 bases. The CDR3 consists of 15 residues. CDR1 is ENHRY, CDR2 SYGVKD, per germline. V lost 8 bases to trimming and J lost 5 bases; unmatched junction nucleotides: 10. Here the CDR3 DNA reads TGTGCCATCGGCCTGGGGACAGGGGATGTAGATACGCAGTATTTT. Residues: CAIGLGTGDVDTQYF.

The chain couples TRBV11-2 to TRBJ2-1; 7 positions match TRBD2. CDR3 length: 13 amino acids. V gave up 0 bases and J gave up 13 bases; unmatched junction bases: 6. The germline CDR1 and CDR2 sequences are SGHAT and FQNNGV. The CDR3 DNA reads as TGTGCCAGCAGCTTAGAACTAGCGCGGGCCCAGTTCTTC. Translated: CASSLELARAQFF.

This clone was seen just once. The genes are TRBV21-1 and TRBJ2-1; TRBD1, as called in the table, went unchecked against the DNA. TRBV21-1 is marked as a pseudogene. CDR3 size: 16 residues. The CDR3 coding sequence is TGTGCCAGCAGCAAAGTAGAGGGACAGGGCTACAATGAGCAGTTCTTC. This translates into CASSKVEGQGYNEQFF.

This sequence joins TRBV7-6 and TRBJ2-7; unclear D gene. The germline V gene encodes CDR1 SGHVS and CDR2 FNYEAQ. Between the trimmed V and J ends, which lost 0 bases and 2 bases, there was a span of 8 bases. The CDR3 runs to 14 residues. CDR3 region: CASSLAGGTYEQYV. Here the CDR3 DNA reads TGTGCCAGCAGCTTAGCTGGCGGAACCTACGAGCAGTACGTC.

This chain links TRBV7-9 with TRBJ1-3; 7 nucleotides match TRBD1. CDR1 and CDR2 from the germline V gene are SEHNR and FQNEAQ (reference sequence). With V trimmed by 5 bases and J by 8 bases, 12 bases remained unmatched. CDR3 length: 15 residues. CDR3 protein: CASSTSTGPGDTIYF. CDR3 in DNA: TGTGCCAGCAGCACTTCGACAGGGCCCGGGGACACCATATATTTT.

The V gene is TRBV7-9, the J gene TRBJ2-7; TRBD1 agrees at 8 bases. Germline CDR1 reads SEHNR; CDR2 reads FQNEAQ (reference sequence). With 5 bases clipped from V and 2 bases from J, the junction kept 8 bases outside the gene matches. CDR3 length: 15 amino acids. The CDR3 region is CASSLPDRAAYEQYF. DNA of the CDR3: TGTGCCAGCAGCCTTCCGGACAGGGCTGCCTACGAGCAGTACTTC.

This clone has just a few counts. The V call is TRBV9, the J call TRBJ2-7; the D gene is possibly TRBD2 (5 bases). Germline loops: CDR1 SGDLS, CDR2 YYNGEE. The V end was cut by 0 bases, the J end by 6 bases, with 7 bases between. The CDR3 has 12 residues. Written as DNA, the CDR3 is TGTGCCAGCAGCGTAGAAGGAGGCGAGCAGTACTTC. It codes for CASSVEGGEQYF.

On this clone: This sample includes further DNA sequences coding for the same CDR3. This chain links TRBV28 with TRBJ1-1; possible D gene TRBD1, 5 bases. CDR3 length: 14 amino acids. Germline V CDR1 and CDR2: MDHEN, SYDVKM. The V end was cut by 6 bases, the J end by 8 bases, with 19 bases between. The CDR3 sequence: CASSSRRQGTEAFF. The DNA for the CDR3 is TGTGCCAGCAGCAGCAGGCGGCAGGGTACCGAAGCTTTCTTT.

This chain uses TRBV5-6 with TRBJ2-5; TRBD1 is a possible D gene (6 bases). The germline gives CDR1 SGHDT, CDR2 YYEEEE. V gave up 5 bases and J gave up 7 bases, with 15 bases separating them. This CDR3 contains 13 residues. CDR3 in DNA: TGTGCCAGCAGAAGGGGGACCCAATTGACCCAGTACTTC. Translating gives CASRRGTQLTQYF.

As concerns this clone: The same CDR3 is also encoded by other DNA sequences in this sample. This sequence joins TRBV7-8 and TRBJ2-2; TRBD1 is a possible D gene (6 bases). This CDR3 contains 16 residues. The V gene's germline CDR1 is SGHVS and CDR2 FQNEAQ. The V and J ends lost 0 bases and 1 base respectively, with 9 bases between them. The CDR3 is CASSLAGTLNTGELFF. CDR3 bases: TGTGCCAGCAGCTTAGCGGGGACACTGAACACCGGGGAGCTGTTTTTT.

The CDR3 protein is CASHRIRGGEKLFF. For the CDR3, the DNA is TGTGCCAGCCACCGAATTCGGGGAGGGGAAAAACTGTTTTTT. V is TRBV2 and J is TRBJ1-4; D not resolved. CDR1 is SNHLY and CDR2 is FYNNEI in the germline V gene. CDR3 length equals 14 residues. V was pared by 8 bases and J by 8 bases, with 18 bases between.

The chain is built from TRBV5-6 and TRBJ1-3, with D tentatively TRBD1 (5 bases). This CDR3 has 17 amino acids. The germline gives CDR1 SGHDT, CDR2 YYEEEE. Trimming took off 0 bases at V and 2 bases at J, with 15 bases between the two ends. As DNA, the CDR3 is TGTGCCAGCAGCTTGGGGAGACAGCCGTTAGCTGGAAACACCATATATTTT. Translated: CASSLGRQPLAGNTIYF. Supplemented by reference TRBV5-6 and TRBJ1-3, the full variable domain reads DAGVTQSPTHLIKTRGQQVTLRCSPKSGHDTVSWYQQALGQGPQFIFQYYEEEERQRGNFPDRFSGHQFPNYSSELNVNALLLGDSALYLCASSLGRQPLAGNTIYFGEGSWLTVV.

This chain joins TRBV10-2 and TRBJ2-5; unclear D gene. Per the germline V gene, CDR1 is WSHSY and CDR2 is SAAADI. The length of the CDR3 is 14 residues. The V end was cut by 0 bases, the J end by 5 bases, with 10 bases between. The CDR3 coding sequence is TGCGCCAGCAGTGAGTCCTACCCAAAGGAGACCCAGTACTTC. Amino acid sequence: CASSESYPKETQYF.

The genes are TRBV5-1 and TRBJ2-1; the match to TRBD1 covers 7 bases. The length of the CDR3 is 14 residues. V lost 2 bases to trimming and J lost 9 bases; unmatched junction nucleotides: 8. The germline gives CDR1 SGHRS, CDR2 YFSETQ. The CDR3 loop is CASSFNTGVSEQFF. CDR3 nucleotide sequence: TGCGCCAGCAGCTTTAACACAGGGGTCAGTGAGCAGTTCTTC.

V gene TRBV20-1 combines with J gene TRBJ1-2; D remains unclear. The V and J ends lost 3 bases and 4 bases respectively, with 12 bases between them. The V gene's germline CDR1 is DFQATT and CDR2 SNEGSKA (reference sequence). CDR3 size: 13 residues. The CDR3 is CSASAANSYGYTF. CDR3 bases: TGCAGTGCTAGTGCTGCGAACTCCTATGGCTACACCTTC.

V is TRBV5-4 and J is TRBJ1-2; TRBD1 is a possible D gene (5 bases). V was pared by 0 bases and J by 4 bases, with 16 bases between. The CDR3 length is 16 residues. Germline V gene sequence: CDR1 SGHNT, CDR2 YYREEE (reference sequence). CDR3 in amino acids: CASSLASGPYSYGYTF. The CDR3 bases are TGTGCCAGCAGCTTGGCATCAGGGCCGTATAGCTATGGCTACACCTTC.

The chain links TRBV5-5 to TRBJ2-1; 9 bases are shared with TRBD2. Germline V gives CDR1 SGHKS, CDR2 YYEKEE (reference sequence). The CDR3 extends over 15 amino acids. V was pared by 4 bases and J by 4 bases, with 6 bases of the junction left unmatched. CDR3 in amino acids: CASSPEGLAYNEQFF. The CDR3 nucleotides are TGTGCCAGCAGCCCCGAGGGACTAGCTTACAATGAGCAGTTCTTC.

This chain joins TRBV5-1 and TRBJ1-6, with a weak D call TRBD1 (6 bases). Germline loops: CDR1 SGHRS, CDR2 YFSETQ. V lost 4 bases to trimming and J lost 10 bases, with 21 bases between them. The CDR3 has 16 amino acids. CDR3 DNA: TGCGCCAGCAGCGGAGCACAGGGTTCCGTGGAATCACCCCTCCACTTT. Protein product: CASSGAQGSVESPLHF.

The chain has TRBV29-1 and TRBJ2-2; D uncertain. The ends were cut back, 2 bases at V and 0 bases at J, with 4 bases in the middle. Germline CDR1 and CDR2: SQVTM and ANQGSEA. There are 13 residues in the CDR3. CDR3 in DNA: TGCAGCGTTGAATCCGCGAACACCGGGGAGCTGTTTTTT. This sequence encodes CSVESANTGELFF.

The chain uses TRBV9 and TRBJ2-3; the match to TRBD2 covers 8 bases. V gave up 1 base and J gave up 2 bases; unmatched junction bases: 3. Per germline, CDR1 SGDLS and CDR2 YYNGEE. The CDR3 contains 15 residues. As DNA, the CDR3 is TGTGCCAGCAGCGTAAGCGGGAGTACCACAGATACGCAGTATTTT. Protein sequence: CASSVSGSTTDTQYF.

This rearrangement joins TRBV20-1 to TRBJ2-1; 7 positions agree with TRBD2. Losses at the gene ends were 3 bases for V and 7 bases for J; bases not matched to a gene: 15. This CDR3 has 16 residues. Germline loops: CDR1 DFQATT, CDR2 SNEGSKA (reference sequence). The CDR3 bases are TGCAGTGCTAGTCCTCTGGGGAGCGGGAAGTATAATGAGCAGTTCTTC. It encodes CSASPLGSGKYNEQFF.

The V gene is TRBV5-8, the J gene TRBJ2-5; 11 positions agree with TRBD1. The CDR3 has 16 residues. The ends lost 0 bases at V and 4 bases at J; junction bases unmatched: 5. Germline CDR1 reads SGHTS; CDR2 reads YDEGEE. The CDR3 sequence is CASSLEMDRGPETQYF. CDR3 sequence (DNA): TGTGCCAGCAGCTTGGAGATGGACAGGGGGCCAGAGACCCAGTACTTC.

The V and J genes are TRBV6-5 and TRBJ2-2; D is uncertain. This CDR3 contains 14 residues. Germline V gene sequence: CDR1 MNHEY, CDR2 SVGAGI. Trimming left V 1 base short and J 1 base short, with 4 bases between. The CDR3 nucleotides read TGTGCCAGCAGTTACTGGCAGAACACCGGGGAGCTGTTTTTT. This encodes CASSYWQNTGELFF.

The rearrangement links TRBV19 to TRBJ2-2, with 8 bases that match TRBD2. This CDR3 contains 18 residues. The V and J ends lost 5 bases and 5 bases, in that order; junction bases with no gene match: 16. Germline assignment: CDR1 LNHDA and CDR2 SQIVND (reference sequence). Here the CDR3 DNA reads TGTGCCAGTAGTGCCCCCCCCCGAGCGGGAGTGGAGACCGGGGAGCTGTTTTTT. This codes for CASSAPPRAGVETGELFF.

CDR3 region: CASSPRGGLGWANVLTF. In DNA form, the CDR3 reads TGTGCCAGCAGCCCGAGGGGGGGGCTTGGCTGGGCCAACGTCCTGACTTTC. The chain is built from TRBV5-6 and TRBJ2-6; D may be TRBD2 (7 bases). Germline lookup yields CDR1 SGHDT and CDR2 YYEEEE. The V and J ends lost 4 bases and 5 bases respectively, with 19 bases between them. CDR3 length: 17 residues.

This clone was counted between two and nine times. V usage is TRBV7-9 and J usage is TRBJ1-3; D may be TRBD1 (6 bases). CDR3 length: 16 residues. Trimming left V 2 bases short and J 2 bases short, with 13 bases between. Germline assignment: CDR1 SEHNR and CDR2 FQNEAQ (reference sequence). The DNA for the CDR3 is TGTGCCAGCAGCTTAAACGGGGCAGGGGCTGGAAACACCATATATTTT. Protein sequence: CASSLNGAGAGNTIYF. Looking up the rest from reference TRBV7-9 and TRBJ1-3 gives the full variable domain: DTGVSQNPRHKITKRGQNVTFRCDPISEHNRLYWYRQTLGQGPEFLTYFQNEAQLEKSRLLSDRFSAERPKGSFSTLEIQRTEQGDSAMYLCASSLNGAGAGNTIYFGEGSWLTVV.